This T cell receptor beta chain came from a study of T cell responses to AZD1222 COVID-19 vaccine. The study, taken as a whole, reports: Only a handful of AZD1222 recipients tested seropositive at baseline.

With regard to this clone: What it binds is not known.

TCRdb's copy holds only in-frame clones and misses some; the assay was immunoSEQ multiplex PCR. The table records fewer than 120,000 clones, about 90% of them present only once. The CDR3 covers 18 residues. The V gene's germline CDR1 is SGHAT and CDR2 FQNNGV. With 5 bases removed from V and 1 base from J, the gap between germline ends came to 24 bases. Sequencing was performed on peripheral blood, taken 28 days after the second AZD1222 dose. The TCR originated in an adult who received the AZD1222 COVID-19 vaccine. V gene TRBV11-2 combines with J gene TRBJ2-7, with D perhaps matching TRBD1 or TRBD2 (6 bases each). The CDR3 DNA reads TGTGCCAGCAGCCCCGTCGGTAGGGAAGGGGGGAAATCCTACGAGCAGTACTTC. Its translation: CASSPVGREGGKSYEQYF.